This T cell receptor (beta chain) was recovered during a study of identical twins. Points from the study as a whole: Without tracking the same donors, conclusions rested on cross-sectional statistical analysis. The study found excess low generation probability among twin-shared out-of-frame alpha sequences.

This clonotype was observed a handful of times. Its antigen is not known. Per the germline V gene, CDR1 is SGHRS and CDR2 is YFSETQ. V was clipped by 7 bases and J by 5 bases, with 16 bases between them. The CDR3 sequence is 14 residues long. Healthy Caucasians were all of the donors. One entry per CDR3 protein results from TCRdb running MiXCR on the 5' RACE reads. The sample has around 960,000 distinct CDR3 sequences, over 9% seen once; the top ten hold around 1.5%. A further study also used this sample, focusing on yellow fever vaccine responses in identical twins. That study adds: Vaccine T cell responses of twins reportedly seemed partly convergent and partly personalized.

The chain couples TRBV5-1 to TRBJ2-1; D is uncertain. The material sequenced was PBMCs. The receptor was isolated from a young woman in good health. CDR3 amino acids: CASSNWPRDNEQFF. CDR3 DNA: TGCGCCAGCTCCAACTGGCCTAGAGACAATGAGCAGTTCTTC.